This T cell receptor (beta chain) was sequenced during a study of CD8+CD57+ T cells in acquired aplastic anemia. Study-level background: The DNA of sorted CD4+ and CD8+ cells averaged roughly 3.2 ug. The study, taken as a whole, reports: Under 35 was the count of CD8+ CDR3 sequences that patients shared with controls.

This clonotype was detected many times. As yet, its antigen is unknown. An expansion of CD8+CD57+ cells by flow cytometry had been shown in patients chosen for sequencing. Every patient had severe acquired aplastic anemia. Germline V gene sequence: CDR1 MNHNS, CDR2 SASEGT. After removal of 1 base from V and 3 bases from J, the junction contained 3 bases not matched to a gene. This CDR3 is built from 15 residues. Both TCR beta VDJ combination and CDR3 sequence profiling were carried out. Genomic DNA was the template for this profiling. TCRdb redid the calling of the reads with MiXCR, one entry per CDR3 protein. The table includes roughly 200,000 distinct CDR3 sequences, around 60% detected once.

The gene calls are TRBV6-1 and TRBJ2-3, with TRBD2 matching 8 bases. The sample was sorted CD4+, CD8+, or CD8+CD57+ T cells (not recorded which) from PBMCs. The clonotype originates from a human donor with aplastic anemia. In DNA form, the CDR3 reads TGTGCCAGCAGTGAAGAAGGCGGGGGGACAGATACGCAGTATTTT. The encoded protein is CASSEEGGGTDTQYF.